This TCR beta chain was obtained from a study of cytomegalovirus exposure and HLA in healthy donors. Notes on the study in general: Indistinguishability led to the exclusion of some V segments, TRBV6-2 and TRBV6-3 included. Later analysis reportedly placed an Asian-associated ancestry cluster below the approximately 700-donor mean in N-insertions.

V was shortened by 2 bases and J by 4 bases, with 12 bases between the two germline ends. This CDR3 has 14 residues. Germline CDR1 is MNHEY and CDR2 is SVGAGI. This PCR relied on a set of 60 Vbeta primers and 13 Jbeta primers. Clones were read by immunoSEQ multiplex PCR, and TCRdb kept only the in-frame ones, dropping some. In the table there are 96,000 or so clones, approximately 72% of which are singletons. Turning to this clone: No antigen is known for it.

This chain links TRBV6-5 with TRBJ2-7, with TRBD2 as a possible D gene (6 bases). Sequenced: PBMCs. The clonotype was recovered from a female donor in good health and CMV-seropositive. This CDR3 is CASSYGRGGYEQYF. The CDR3, as DNA: TGTGCCAGCAGTTACGGTCGTGGGGGGTACGAGCAGTACTTC.